The TCR beta chain described here comes from a study of cytomegalovirus exposure and HLA in healthy donors. Study observations and caveats: In an earlier analysis, in some 500 donors, most V segments appeared productive either ~87% or ~30% of the time. CMV serostatus was the only immune exposure information that was available.

The PCR employed 60 Vbeta primers together with 13 Jbeta primers. Sequencing used immunoSEQ multiplex PCR; TCRdb keeps in-frame clones, though not all of them. Of approximately 110,000 clones in the sample, less than 80% were seen once. The J segment lost 2 bases and the V segment lost 1 base, leaving 3 bases of the junction unmatched. The CDR3 totals 17 residues. Looked up from germline, CDR1 is SEHNR and CDR2 is FQNEAQ (reference sequence). With regard to this clone: Its matching antigen is unknown.

Donors consisted of healthy bone marrow donors. This sequence originates from a middle-aged man in good health and CMV-seronegative. Sequenced sample: PBMCs. This chain joins TRBV7-9 and TRBJ2-6; 9 bases fit TRBD1. The CDR3 sequence is CASSLGQGETGANVLTF. In DNA, the CDR3 is TGTGCCAGCAGCTTAGGACAGGGGGAAACTGGGGCCAACGTCCTGACTTTC.